Below are 22 T cell receptor beta chains sequenced from a single sample in a study of blood T cells in healthy people across ages. A sample-barcoded 5' primer and a J-beta primer mix were used in a second PCR of roughly 7 to 12 cycles. TCRdb recomputed calls from the 5' RACE reads with MiXCR, one row per CDR3 protein. The table lists around 990,000 distinct CDR3 sequences, 25% of them singletons, with less than 0.85% in the top ten. These data were also filed under a second study, of T cells of mothers and their children.

Input material: blood. Every receptor here comes from a girl aged 2-10 years in good health.

In its sample, this clonotype was seen a few times. The rearrangement joins TRBV29-1 to TRBJ2-2; D perhaps matches TRBD1 (5 bases). The CDR3 contains 14 residues. Germline-derived CDR1 and CDR2 are SQVTM and ANQGSEA. V was clipped by 3 bases and J by 3 bases, with 11 bases between them. The CDR3 DNA reads TGCAGCGTTGATAGGGGCCCCCACACCGGGGAGCTGTTTTTT. Translation: CSVDRGPHTGELFF.

The table lists this clonotype with many counts. The chain combines TRBV27 with TRBJ2-2; the D gene is possibly TRBD1 (6 bases). Germline CDR1 and CDR2: MNHEY and SMNVEV (reference sequence). V lost 4 bases and J 4 bases, leaving 7 bases between the germline ends. This CDR3 has 13 residues. The CDR3 is CASSSDSTGELFF. The CDR3 DNA follows: TGTGCCAGCAGTTCGGACAGCACCGGGGAGCTGTTTTTT.

This chain joins TRBV20-1 and TRBJ2-5; 7 bases line up with TRBD1. The V and J ends lost 0 bases and 5 bases, in that order; junction bases with no gene match: 6. This CDR3 region has 14 residues. Germline lookup yields CDR1 DFQATT and CDR2 SNEGSKA (reference sequence). Here the CDR3 DNA reads TGCAGTGCTAGAGATGTACAGGGGTGGGAGACCCAGTACTTC. Translating it yields CSARDVQGWETQYF.

The chain recombines TRBV6-2 or TRBV6-3 with TRBJ2-5, with D perhaps being TRBD1 or TRBD2 (6 bases each). The germline gives CDR1 MNHEY, CDR2 SVGEGT. The CDR3 has 15 amino acids. V gave up 6 bases and J gave up 5 bases, with 19 bases separating them. The CDR3 DNA reads TGTGCCAGCAGCTGGGGGGCTAGCGAGGAGGAGACCCAGTACTTC. Its translation is CASSWGASEEETQYF.

The chain links TRBV5-1 to TRBJ1-1; 8 bases map to TRBD1. Trimming took 0 bases from V and 7 from J; bases not matched to a gene: 14. The length of the CDR3 is 17 residues. Germline lookup yields CDR1 SGHRS and CDR2 YFSETQ. In DNA form, the CDR3 reads TGCGCCAGCAGCTTGGCCGGCGGCAGGGGGCCTTTTAATGAAGCTTTCTTT. Its translation is CASSLAGGRGPFNEAFF.

The V call is TRBV3-1, the J call TRBJ2-1; D might be TRBD1 (5 bases). V was trimmed by 7 bases and J by 2 bases, leaving 15 bases between them. Germline CDR1 and CDR2: LGHDT and YNNKEL (reference sequence). The CDR3 spans 15 residues. Here the CDR3 reads CASTTTGRAYNEQFF. The CDR3 nucleotides are TGTGCCAGCACCACGACCGGCAGGGCCTACAATGAGCAGTTCTTC.

The chain combines TRBV7-2 with TRBJ1-2, with 10 nucleotides matching TRBD1. J lost 6 bases, V lost 0 bases, and 4 bases had no gene match. This CDR3 has 15 residues. Germline assignment: CDR1 SGHTA and CDR2 FQGNSA. The DNA for the CDR3 is TGTGCCAGCAGCTTAGCGTTGGGGACAGGGGATGGCTACACCTTC. Protein product: CASSLALGTGDGYTF.

The chain links TRBV2 to TRBJ2-1; D not resolved. Trimming shortened V by 0 bases and J by 5 bases, and 17 bases separated the two germline ends. CDR1 is SNHLY, CDR2 FYNNEI, per germline. The CDR3 runs to 17 residues. The CDR3 DNA sequence: TGTGCCAGCAGTGAAGCGCTTCAACTCATTAGGCACAATGAGCAGTTCTTC. This sequence encodes CASSEALQLIRHNEQFF.

This chain uses TRBV20-1 with TRBJ2-3; D gene unclear. In germline, CDR1 is DFQATT, CDR2 SNEGSKA (reference sequence). V gave up 0 bases and J gave up 4 bases, with 5 bases separating them. The CDR3 sequence is 12 residues long. Here the CDR3 DNA reads TGCAGTGCTAGAGACGGAGCAGATACGCAGTATTTT. Translation gives CSARDGADTQYF.

This clonotype was observed a few times. This chain connects TRBV19 to TRBJ2-5, with D tentatively TRBD1 or TRBD2 (5 bases each). The CDR3 spans 14 residues. Trimming took 5 bases from V and 5 from J, leaving 15 bases between them. Germline CDR1 reads LNHDA; CDR2 reads SQIVND (reference sequence). The CDR3 sequence is CASSPGTLAETQYF. The DNA for the CDR3 is TGTGCCAGTAGTCCTGGGACCCTCGCCGAGACCCAGTACTTC.

This clonotype was counted between two and nine times. CDR3 residues: CASSYAQGTGANVLTF. The CDR3 DNA reads TGTGCCAGCAGTTACGCCCAGGGTACTGGGGCCAACGTCCTGACTTTC. This chain links TRBV6-5 with TRBJ2-6; a possible D gene is TRBD1 (5 bases). V was cut by 2 bases and J by 2 bases, with 10 bases left in between. This CDR3 is built from 16 residues. In germline, CDR1 is MNHEY, CDR2 SVGAGI.

J is TRBJ1-2 and V is TRBV4-2, with 7 nucleotides matching TRBD1. Unmatched junction bases numbered 5, after V lost 1 base and J lost 6 bases. The CDR3 contains 14 residues. CDR1 and CDR2 from the germline V gene are LGHNA and YNFKEQ. The CDR3 loop reads CASSQAPGQNGYTF. The CDR3 DNA sequence: TGTGCCAGCAGCCAAGCGCCGGGACAGAATGGCTACACCTTC.

As concerns this clonotype: Sequence at one end of the junction differs from germline and may be a read error. This chain joins TRBV12-3 or TRBV12-4 and TRBJ2-2; 12 bases are a match to TRBD2. The CDR3 sequence is 16 residues long. This chain's CDR3 is CASSLAGGPRDGELFF. The DNA of the CDR3 is TGTGCCAGCAGTCTAGCGGGAGGGCCACGAGACGGGGAGCTGTTTTTT.

The V gene is TRBV5-1, the J gene TRBJ2-3; TRBD2 might be the D (5 bases). Germline-derived CDR1 and CDR2 are SGHRS and YFSETQ. The V and J ends lost 3 bases and 5 bases respectively, with 10 bases between them. The CDR3 covers 13 residues. Here the CDR3 DNA reads TGCGCCAGCAGCTCCGATGAGGGAGATACGCAGTATTTT. Encoded protein: CASSSDEGDTQYF.

The sample holds a few counts of this clonotype. The chain is built from TRBV4-1 and TRBJ2-5; D might be TRBD1 (6 bases). The J call may be faulty, since TRBJ2-1 better matches the DNA end. The CDR3 extends over 16 amino acids. Germline V CDR1 and CDR2: MGHRA, YSYEKL. The DNA of the CDR3 is TGCGCCAGCAGCTCGCTGGAGACAGGTGTTAAAGATGAGCAGTTCTTC. It is translated as CASSSLETGVKDEQFF.

This rearrangement joins TRBV7-9 to TRBJ1-2; D is unresolved. CDR1 and CDR2 (germline): SEHNR, FQNEAQ (reference sequence). This CDR3 contains 12 residues. The V end was cut by 10 bases, the J end by 8 bases, with 17 bases between. The CDR3 is CATSLEREGYTF. The CDR3 region has the DNA TGTGCCACGAGCTTAGAAAGGGAAGGCTACACCTTC.

This clonotype showed up just a few times. The chain carries TRBV7-2 and TRBJ1-4; D not certain. This CDR3 is 17 amino acids long. CDR1 SGHTA and CDR2 FQGNSA come from the germline V gene. V was pared by 4 bases and J by 8 bases, with 23 bases between. The CDR3 bases are TGTGCCAGCAGCTCCGAGCGAATCGGCCGGGATGAAGAAAAACTGTTTTTT. This gives the protein CASSSERIGRDEEKLFF. Drawing the rest from reference TRBV7-2 and TRBJ1-4, the complete variable domain is GAGVSQSPSNKVTEKGKDVELRCDPISGHTALYWYRQSLGQGLEFLIYFQGNSAPDKSGLPSDRFSAERTGGSVSTLTIQRTQQEDSAVYLCASSSERIGRDEEKLFFGSGTQLSVL.

The chain combines TRBV7-9 with TRBJ2-5; 11 nucleotides agree with TRBD2. This CDR3 contains 16 residues. Germline V CDR1 and CDR2: SEHNR, FQNEAQ (reference sequence). The V segment lost 5 bases and the J segment 5 bases; nucleotides outside the gene matches: 10. This chain's CDR3 is CASSDTLAGGTETQYF. The CDR3 DNA reads as TGTGCCAGCAGCGATACGCTAGCGGGGGGTACGGAGACCCAGTACTTC.

The chain uses TRBV18 and TRBJ2-5; 8 bases agree with TRBD1. CDR1 is KGHSH, CDR2 LQKENI, per germline. V was clipped by 3 bases and J by 5 bases; unmatched bases: 5. The CDR3 extends over 14 amino acids. This chain's CDR3 is CASSPDRAHETQYF. The CDR3 DNA sequence: TGTGCCAGCTCACCGGACAGGGCCCACGAGACCCAGTACTTC.

CDR3: CTQTGDHGGYTF. The CDR3, as DNA: TGTACTCAGACAGGGGATCATGGGGGCTACACCTTC. V usage is TRBV2 and J usage is TRBJ1-2, with TRBD1 matching over 8 bases. CDR3 length: 12 residues. Looked up from germline, CDR1 is SNHLY and CDR2 is FYNNEI.

This clonotype came up a few times. The CDR3 region has the DNA TGCGCCAGCAGTTCCTTCGGGGCGGAGACCCAGTACTTC. Its protein product is CASSSFGAETQYF. The rearrangement uses TRBV4-3 and TRBJ2-5; D possibly uses TRBD1 or TRBD2 (5 bases each). CDR3 size: 13 residues. V was pared by 6 bases and J by 5 bases, with 13 bases between. CDR1 and CDR2 from the germline V gene are LGHNA and YSLEER.

This clonotype was recorded a few times. One end of the junction fails to match germline, which may point to a read error. J is TRBJ2-4 and V is TRBV6-5; D is perhaps TRBD2 (5 bases). CDR1 is MNHEY and CDR2 is SVGAGI in the germline V gene. This CDR3 is 13 amino acids long. CDR3 DNA sequence: TGTGCCAGCAGCTACTCGGCGGGAAACATTCAGTACTTC. Its protein is CASSYSAGNIQYF.